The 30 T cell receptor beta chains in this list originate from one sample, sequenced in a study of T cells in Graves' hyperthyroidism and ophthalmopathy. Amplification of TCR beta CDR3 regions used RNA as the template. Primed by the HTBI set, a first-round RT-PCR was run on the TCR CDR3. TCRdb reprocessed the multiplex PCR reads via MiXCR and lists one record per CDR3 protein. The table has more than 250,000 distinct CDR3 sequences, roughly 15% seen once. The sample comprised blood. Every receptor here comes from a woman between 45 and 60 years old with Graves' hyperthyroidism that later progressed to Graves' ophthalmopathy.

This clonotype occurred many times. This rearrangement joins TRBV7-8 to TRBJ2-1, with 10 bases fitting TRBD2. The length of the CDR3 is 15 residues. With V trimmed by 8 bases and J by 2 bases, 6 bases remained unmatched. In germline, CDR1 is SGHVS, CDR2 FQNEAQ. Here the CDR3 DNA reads TGTGCCAGCGTACAGCGGGAGGGAACCTACAATGAGCAGTTCTTC. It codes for CASVQREGTYNEQFF.

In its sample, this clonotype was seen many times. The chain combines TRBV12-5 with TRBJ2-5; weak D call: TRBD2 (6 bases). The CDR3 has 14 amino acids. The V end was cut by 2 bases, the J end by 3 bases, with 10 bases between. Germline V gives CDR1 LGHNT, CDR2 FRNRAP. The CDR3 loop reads CASGLTGTEETQYF. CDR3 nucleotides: TGTGCTAGTGGTTTGACCGGGACTGAAGAGACCCAGTACTTC.

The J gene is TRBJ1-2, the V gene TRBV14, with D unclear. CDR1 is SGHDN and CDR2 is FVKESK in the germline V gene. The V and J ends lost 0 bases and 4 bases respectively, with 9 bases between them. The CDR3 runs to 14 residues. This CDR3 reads CASSQDLRPYGYTF. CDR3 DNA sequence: TGTGCCAGCAGCCAAGATCTTCGGCCCTATGGCTACACCTTC.

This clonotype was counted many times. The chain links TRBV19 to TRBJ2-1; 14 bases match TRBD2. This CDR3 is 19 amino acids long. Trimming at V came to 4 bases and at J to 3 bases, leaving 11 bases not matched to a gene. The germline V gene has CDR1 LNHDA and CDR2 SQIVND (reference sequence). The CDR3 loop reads CASSTIIGGLAGDYNEQFF. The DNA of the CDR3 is TGTGCCAGTAGTACCATAATCGGGGGACTAGCGGGAGACTACAATGAGCAGTTCTTC.

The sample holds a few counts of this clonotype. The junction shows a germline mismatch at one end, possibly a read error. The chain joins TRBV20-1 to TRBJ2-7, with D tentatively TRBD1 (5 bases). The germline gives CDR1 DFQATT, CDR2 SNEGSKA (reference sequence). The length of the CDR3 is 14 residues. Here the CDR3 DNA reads TGCAGTGCTCCTCCAATGCAGGGTCTCTACGGGCAGTACTTC. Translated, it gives CSAPPMQGLYGQYF.

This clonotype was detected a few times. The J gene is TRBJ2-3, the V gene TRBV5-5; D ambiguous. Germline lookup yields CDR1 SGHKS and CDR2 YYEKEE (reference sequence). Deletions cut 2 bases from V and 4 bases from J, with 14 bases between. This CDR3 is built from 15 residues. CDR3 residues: CASSFLAKGPDTQYF. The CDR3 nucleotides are TGTGCCAGCAGCTTTTTGGCAAAAGGTCCAGATACGCAGTATTTT.

CDR3 bases: TGTGCCAGCTCTCCGACGGGGCCCGAGAGAACTAATGAAAAACTGTTTTTT. It is translated as CASSPTGPERTNEKLFF. The chain links TRBV18 to TRBJ1-4; possible D gene TRBD1, 5 bases. The CDR3 has 17 amino acids. Per the germline V gene, CDR1 is KGHSH and CDR2 is LQKENI. V was cut by 6 bases and J by 1 base, with 18 bases left in between.

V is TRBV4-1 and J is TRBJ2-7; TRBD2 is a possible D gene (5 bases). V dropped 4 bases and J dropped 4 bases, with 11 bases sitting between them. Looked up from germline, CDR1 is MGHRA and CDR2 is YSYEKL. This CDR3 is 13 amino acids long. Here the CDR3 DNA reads TGCGCCAGCAGCCCAGCGGAATCATACGAGCAGTACTTC. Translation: CASSPAESYEQYF.

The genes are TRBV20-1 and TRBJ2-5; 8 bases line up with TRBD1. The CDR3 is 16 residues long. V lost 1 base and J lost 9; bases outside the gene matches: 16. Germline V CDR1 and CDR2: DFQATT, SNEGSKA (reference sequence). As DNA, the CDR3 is TGCAGTGCTAGAGCCCTCCCCACAGGGGGAGTTGAGGCCCAGTACTTC. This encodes CSARALPTGGVEAQYF.

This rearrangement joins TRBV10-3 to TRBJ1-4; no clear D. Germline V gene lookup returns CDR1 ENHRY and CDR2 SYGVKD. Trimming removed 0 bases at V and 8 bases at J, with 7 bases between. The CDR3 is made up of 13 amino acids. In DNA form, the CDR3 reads TGTGCCATCAGTGAGTCTTCCGGAGAAAAACTGTTTTTT. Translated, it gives CAISESSGEKLFF.

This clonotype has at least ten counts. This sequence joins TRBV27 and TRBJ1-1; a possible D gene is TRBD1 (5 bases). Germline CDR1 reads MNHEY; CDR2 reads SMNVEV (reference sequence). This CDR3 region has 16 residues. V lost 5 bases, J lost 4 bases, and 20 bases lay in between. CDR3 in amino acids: CASSPRTGTPSTEAFF. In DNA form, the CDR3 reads TGTGCCAGCAGTCCTCGGACGGGGACTCCTTCCACTGAAGCTTTCTTT.

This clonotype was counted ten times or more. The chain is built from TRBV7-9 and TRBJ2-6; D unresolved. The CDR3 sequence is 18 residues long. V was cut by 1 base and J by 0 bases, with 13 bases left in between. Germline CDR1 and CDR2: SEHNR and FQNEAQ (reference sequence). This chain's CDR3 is CASSLVRMTSSGANVLTF. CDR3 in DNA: TGTGCCAGCAGCTTAGTGAGGATGACGAGCTCTGGGGCCAACGTCCTGACTTTC.

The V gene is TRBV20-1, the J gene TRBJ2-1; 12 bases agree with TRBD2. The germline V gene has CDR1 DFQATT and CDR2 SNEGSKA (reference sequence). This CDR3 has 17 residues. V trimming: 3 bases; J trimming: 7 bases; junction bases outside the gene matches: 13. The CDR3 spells CSARSPRASGRANEQFF. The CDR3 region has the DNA TGCAGTGCTAGGAGCCCACGGGCTAGCGGGAGGGCTAATGAGCAGTTCTTC.

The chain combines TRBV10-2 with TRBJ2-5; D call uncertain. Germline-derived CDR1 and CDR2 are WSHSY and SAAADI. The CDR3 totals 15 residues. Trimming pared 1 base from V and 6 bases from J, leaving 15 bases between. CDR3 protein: CASSEYRVFQKTQYF. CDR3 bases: TGCGCCAGCAGTGAGTACCGGGTCTTTCAAAAGACCCAGTACTTC.

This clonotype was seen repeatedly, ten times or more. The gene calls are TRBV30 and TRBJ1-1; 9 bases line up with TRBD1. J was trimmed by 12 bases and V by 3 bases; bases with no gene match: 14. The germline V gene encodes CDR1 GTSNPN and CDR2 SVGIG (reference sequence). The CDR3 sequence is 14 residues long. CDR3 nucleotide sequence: TGTGCCTGGAGCGGACAGGGGAGGGTTATTAAGACTTTCTTT. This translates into CAWSGQGRVIKTFF.

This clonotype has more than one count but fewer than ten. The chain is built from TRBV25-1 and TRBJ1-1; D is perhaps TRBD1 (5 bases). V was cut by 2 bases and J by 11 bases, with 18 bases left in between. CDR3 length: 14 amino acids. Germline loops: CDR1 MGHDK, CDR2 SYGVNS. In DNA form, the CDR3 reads TGTGCCAGCAGTGAAGGGAGCGGGGTTAGGGGTGCTTTCTTT. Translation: CASSEGSGVRGAFF.

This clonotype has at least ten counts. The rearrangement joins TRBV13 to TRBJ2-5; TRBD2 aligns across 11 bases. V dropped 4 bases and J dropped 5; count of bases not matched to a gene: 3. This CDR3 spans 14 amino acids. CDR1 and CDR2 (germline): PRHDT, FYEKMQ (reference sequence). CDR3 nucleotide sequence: TGTGCCAGCAGCTCGACTAGCGGGAAGGAGACCCAGTACTTC. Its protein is CASSSTSGKETQYF. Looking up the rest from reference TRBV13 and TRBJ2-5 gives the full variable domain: AAGVIQSPRHLIKEKRETATLKCYPIPRHDTVYWYQQGPGQDPQFLISFYEKMQSDKGSIPDRFSAQQFSDYHSELNMSSLELGDSALYFCASSSTSGKETQYFGPGTRLLVL.

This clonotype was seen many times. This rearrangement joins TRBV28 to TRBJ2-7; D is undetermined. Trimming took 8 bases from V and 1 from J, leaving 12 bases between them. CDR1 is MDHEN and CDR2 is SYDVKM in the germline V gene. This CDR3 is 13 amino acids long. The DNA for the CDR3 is TGTGCCAGCTCCCTTGGGTGGTCCTACGAGCAGTACTTC. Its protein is CASSLGWSYEQYF.

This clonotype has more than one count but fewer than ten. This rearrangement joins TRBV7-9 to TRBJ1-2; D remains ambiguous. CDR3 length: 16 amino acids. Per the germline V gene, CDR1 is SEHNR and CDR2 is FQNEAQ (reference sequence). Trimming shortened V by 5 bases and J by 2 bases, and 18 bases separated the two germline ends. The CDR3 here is CASSPEVIRANYGYTF. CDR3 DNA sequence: TGTGCCAGCAGCCCCGAGGTTATTAGGGCGAACTATGGCTACACCTTC.

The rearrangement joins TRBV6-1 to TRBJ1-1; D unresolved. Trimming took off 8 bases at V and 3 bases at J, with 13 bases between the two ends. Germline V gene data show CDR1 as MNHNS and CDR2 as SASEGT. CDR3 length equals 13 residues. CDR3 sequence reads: CASRIKDHTEAFF. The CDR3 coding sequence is TGTGCCAGCCGGATTAAGGATCACACTGAAGCTTTCTTT.

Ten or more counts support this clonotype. The CDR3 bases are TGTGCCAGCACCCCGGTGGGGGAGTCGTACGAGCAGTACTTC. It is translated as CASTPVGESYEQYF. V is TRBV27 and J is TRBJ2-7, with D possibly being TRBD1 or TRBD2 (5 bases each). Germline CDR1 MNHEY, CDR2 SMNVEV (reference sequence). This CDR3 is 14 amino acids long. The germline V and J ends were trimmed by 7 bases and 4 bases, with 17 bases remaining between them.

The CDR3 sequence is CAISEGRTPKTANEKLFF. CDR3 nucleotides: TGTGCCATCAGTGAGGGCAGAACCCCGAAAACAGCTAATGAAAAACTGTTTTTT. The chain employs TRBV10-3 and TRBJ1-4; D not certain. The V gene lost 2 bases and the J gene lost 3 bases, with 19 bases spanning the gap. The V gene's germline CDR1 is ENHRY and CDR2 SYGVKD. This CDR3 is built from 18 residues.

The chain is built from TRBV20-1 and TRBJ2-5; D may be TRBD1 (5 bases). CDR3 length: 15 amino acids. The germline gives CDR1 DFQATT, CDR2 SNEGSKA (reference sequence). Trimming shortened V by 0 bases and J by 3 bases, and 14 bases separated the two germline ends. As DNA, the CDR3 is TGCAGTGCTAGAGATTTTCGGCTAGGGGAAGAGACCCAGTACTTC. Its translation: CSARDFRLGEETQYF.

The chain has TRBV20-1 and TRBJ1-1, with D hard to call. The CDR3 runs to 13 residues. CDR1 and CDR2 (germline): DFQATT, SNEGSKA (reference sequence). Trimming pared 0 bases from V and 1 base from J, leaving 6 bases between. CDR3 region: CSARDARNTEAFF. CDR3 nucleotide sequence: TGCAGTGCTAGAGATGCAAGGAACACTGAAGCTTTCTTT.

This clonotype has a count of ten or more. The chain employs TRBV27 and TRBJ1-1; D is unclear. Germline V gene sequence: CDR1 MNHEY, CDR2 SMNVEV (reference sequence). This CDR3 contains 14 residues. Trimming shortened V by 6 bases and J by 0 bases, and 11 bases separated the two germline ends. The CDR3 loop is CASRPQRMNTEAFF. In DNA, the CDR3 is TGTGCCAGCAGGCCTCAGAGGATGAACACTGAAGCTTTCTTT.

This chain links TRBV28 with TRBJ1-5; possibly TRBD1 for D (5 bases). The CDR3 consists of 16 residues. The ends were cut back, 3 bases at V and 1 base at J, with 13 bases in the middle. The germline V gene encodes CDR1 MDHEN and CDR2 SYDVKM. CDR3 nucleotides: TGTGCCAGCAGTTTGGAGGCTGGGGGAAGCAATCAGCCCCAGCATTTT. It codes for CASSLEAGGSNQPQHF.

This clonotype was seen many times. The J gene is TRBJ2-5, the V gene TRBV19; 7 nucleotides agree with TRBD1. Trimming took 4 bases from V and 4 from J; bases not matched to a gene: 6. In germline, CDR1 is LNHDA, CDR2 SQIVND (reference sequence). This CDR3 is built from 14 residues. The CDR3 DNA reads TGTGCCAGTAGTACTCGACAGGGCCGAGAGACCCAGTACTTC. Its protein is CASSTRQGRETQYF. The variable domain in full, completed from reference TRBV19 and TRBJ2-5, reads DGGITQSPKYLFRKEGQNVTLSCEQNLNHDAMYWYRQDPGQGLRLIYYSQIVNDFQKGDIAEGYSVSREKKESFPLTVTSAQKNPTAFYLCASSTRQGRETQYFGPGTRLLVL.

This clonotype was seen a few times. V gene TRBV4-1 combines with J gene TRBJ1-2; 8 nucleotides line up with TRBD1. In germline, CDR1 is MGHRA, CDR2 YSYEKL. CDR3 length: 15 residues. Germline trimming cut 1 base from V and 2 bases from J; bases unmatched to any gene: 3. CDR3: CASSQGYRGNYGYTF. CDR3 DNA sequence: TGCGCCAGCAGCCAAGGGTACAGGGGGAACTATGGCTACACCTTC.

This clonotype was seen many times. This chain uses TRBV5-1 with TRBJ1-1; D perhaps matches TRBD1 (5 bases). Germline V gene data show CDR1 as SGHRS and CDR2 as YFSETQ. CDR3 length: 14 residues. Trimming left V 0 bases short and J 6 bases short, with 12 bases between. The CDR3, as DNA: TGCGCCAGCAGCTTGGAAGGGAGGGGAGCTGAAGCTTTCTTT. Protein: CASSLEGRGAEAFF.

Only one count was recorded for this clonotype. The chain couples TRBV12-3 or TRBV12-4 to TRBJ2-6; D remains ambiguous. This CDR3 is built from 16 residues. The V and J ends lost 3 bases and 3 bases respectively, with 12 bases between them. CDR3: CASSLPSLGGANVLTF. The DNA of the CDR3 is TGTGCCAGCAGTTTGCCGTCTCTTGGTGGGGCCAACGTCCTGACTTTC.